The next 5 T cell receptor beta chains were all read from a single sample in a study of cytomegalovirus exposure and HLA in healthy donors. Both 60 Vbeta primers and 13 Jbeta primers went into the PCR. The data were produced by immunoSEQ multiplex PCR, yet TCRdb's version contains in-frame clones alone and is incomplete. This sample has 180,000 or so clones, with 78% found just once. The specimen sequenced was PBMCs. The receptors were gathered from a female donor in good health and CMV-seronegative.

The table lists this clone with a few counts. This sequence joins TRBV30 and TRBJ1-2; 12 nucleotides agree with TRBD1. This CDR3 is built from 14 residues. In germline, CDR1 is GTSNPN, CDR2 SVGIG (reference sequence). V shed 6 bases and J 8 bases; nucleotides not matched to a gene: 10. The CDR3 coding sequence is TGTGCCTGCGGGACAGGGGGCGCGAGAGACGGCTACACCTTC. Amino acids: CACGTGGARDGYTF. Drawing the rest from reference TRBV30 and TRBJ1-2, the complete variable domain is SQTIHQWPATLVQPVGSPLSLECTVEGTSNPNLYWYRQAAGRGLQLLFYSVGIGQISSEVPQNLSASRPQDRQFILSSKKLLLSDSGFYLCACGTGGARDGYTFGSGTRLTVV.

This chain links TRBV7-2 with TRBJ2-3, with 8 bases matching TRBD2. CDR1 and CDR2 from the germline V gene are SGHTA and FQGNSA. The CDR3 length is 17 residues. The junction had 12 bases not matched to a gene; V was cut back by 5 bases and J by 2 bases. CDR3 DNA sequence: TGTGCCAGCAGCCCACTTTCGGGGGGGGTCCCCACAGATACGCAGTATTTT. This sequence encodes CASSPLSGGVPTDTQYF.

The gene calls are TRBV6-5 and TRBJ1-2, with 7 bases that match TRBD1. The trim removed 4 bases at V and 3 bases at J, leaving 11 bases unmatched. The CDR3 is 16 residues long. CDR1 and CDR2 from the germline V gene are MNHEY and SVGAGI. The CDR3, as DNA: TGTGCCAGCAGTTCCTCGGAAGGGGGCGTTGACTATGGCTACACCTTC. It translates to CASSSSEGGVDYGYTF.

The rearrangement links TRBV6-1 to TRBJ2-3; 7 bases are a match to TRBD2. The CDR3 contains 13 residues. The V and J ends lost 7 bases and 4 bases, in that order; junction bases with no gene match: 5. Germline V gene sequence: CDR1 MNHNS, CDR2 SASEGT. The CDR3 bases are TGTGCCAGCAAGCGAGCGGGGTCAGATACGCAGTATTTT. Protein product: CASKRAGSDTQYF.

In nucleotides, the CDR3 is TGTGCCAGCAGCGCCGGGACAGGGGGCCTCAATGAGCAGTTCTTC. The encoded protein is CASSAGTGGLNEQFF. J is TRBJ2-1 and V is TRBV7-3; 12 positions agree with TRBD1. In germline, CDR1 is SGHTA, CDR2 FQGTGA. V shed 5 bases, J shed 6 bases, and the junction held 5 bases outside the gene matches. The CDR3 sequence is 15 residues long.